The 31 T cell receptor beta chains in this list originate from one sample, sequenced in a study of cytomegalovirus exposure and HLA in healthy donors (TCRdb year 2017). The library was prepared using the immunoSEQ multiplex PCR assay. The multiplex PCR relied on a mix of 60 forward primers for TCR Vbeta segments and 13 reverse primers for TCR Jbeta segments. TCRdb took over this immuneACCESS table, retaining in-frame rearrangements with V and J assigned. Such tables are incomplete; in checked studies, under half of the missing clones stem from an unresolved V gene, and the remainder is unexplained. This sample comprises under 95,000 clones, roughly 77% of them detected only once. The ten largest clones capture 2% to 2.5% of the sample. The source material was PBMCs. Receptor source: a man aged 40-55 years in good health and CMV-seronegative.

The chain is built from TRBV6-1 and TRBJ1-5; TRBD1 is a possible D gene (6 bases). V was pared by 11 bases and J by 0 bases, with 14 bases between. Per the germline V gene, CDR1 is MNHNS and CDR2 is SASEGT. The CDR3 has 14 amino acids. Here the CDR3 DNA reads TGTGCCGCCCGGACAGAGAATAGCAATCAGCCCCAGCATTTT. Encoded protein: CAARTENSNQPQHF.

With respect to this clone: Mismatch with germline at one junction end may stem from a read error. The chain is built from TRBV7-9 and TRBJ1-4; TRBD1 agrees at 10 bases. This CDR3 has 15 residues. In germline, CDR1 is SEHNR, CDR2 FQNEAQ (reference sequence). CDR3: CSSSLEDRGDEKLFF. Written as DNA, the CDR3 is TGTTCCAGCAGCTTAGAGGACAGGGGGGACGAAAAACTGTTTTTT.

V and J are TRBV30 and TRBJ2-7; 7 nucleotides agree with TRBD2. The CDR3 contains 12 residues. Germline V CDR1 and CDR2: GTSNPN, SVGIG (reference sequence). The V and J ends lost 2 bases and 7 bases, in that order; junction bases with no gene match: 5. The DNA of the CDR3 is TGTGCCTGGAGTCCATGGGGGGGGGAGCAGTACTTC. It translates to CAWSPWGGEQYF.

This rearrangement joins TRBV27 to TRBJ1-2; 10 positions agree with TRBD1. Germline assignment: CDR1 MNHEY and CDR2 SMNVEV (reference sequence). J lost 7 bases, V lost 3 bases, and 2 bases had no gene match. The CDR3 extends over 13 amino acids. This chain's CDR3 is CASSFRDRGGYTF. For the CDR3, the DNA is TGTGCCAGCAGTTTCCGGGACAGGGGTGGCTACACCTTC.

Worth noting for this clone: At the DNA level, this CDR3 is encoded by other sequences in the same sample as well. The rearrangement links TRBV20-1 to TRBJ2-5; the D is unclear. Germline assignment: CDR1 DFQATT and CDR2 SNEGSKA (reference sequence). V was pared by 3 bases and J by 4 bases, with 6 bases between. The CDR3 covers 11 residues. CDR3 nucleotide sequence: TGCAGTGCTAGCGGGTCAGAGACCCAGTACTTC. Translating it yields CSASGSETQYF.

The CDR3 sequence: CASHGNRGGLMNTEAFF. In nucleotides, the CDR3 is TGCGCCTCACATGGGAACAGGGGAGGCTTGATGAACACTGAAGCTTTCTTT. This chain links TRBV5-1 with TRBJ1-1, with TRBD1 matching over 7 bases. This CDR3 is 17 amino acids long. Per germline, CDR1 SGHRS and CDR2 YFSETQ. Trimming removed 10 bases from V and 0 bases from J; junction bases left unmatched: 18.

The genes are TRBV2 and TRBJ1-2; 8 nucleotides line up with TRBD1. CDR3 length: 14 amino acids. The V and J ends lost 4 bases and 3 bases, in that order; junction bases with no gene match: 4. In germline, CDR1 is SNHLY, CDR2 FYNNEI. CDR3 residues: CASSGTGMDYGYTF. The DNA of the CDR3 is TGTGCCAGCAGTGGGACAGGGATGGACTATGGCTACACCTTC.

The chain is built from TRBV11-2 and TRBJ2-3; D possibly corresponds to TRBD1 (5 bases). V was cut by 3 bases and J by 6 bases, with 7 bases left in between. This CDR3 region has 12 residues. CDR1 is SGHAT and CDR2 is FQNNGV in the germline V gene. The CDR3, as DNA: TGTGCCAGCAGCTTTAAGGGGGATACGCAGTATTTT. Protein: CASSFKGDTQYF.

This clone was detected only a few times. The V and J genes are TRBV5-1 and TRBJ1-5; no definite D call. This CDR3 is 13 amino acids long. Trimming stripped 5 bases from V and 0 bases from J, with 6 bases between. Germline CDR1 SGHRS, CDR2 YFSETQ. CDR3 sequence: CASRQNSNQPQHF. The CDR3 coding sequence is TGCGCCAGCAGACAGAATAGCAATCAGCCCCAGCATTTT.

This chain connects TRBV27 to TRBJ1-1; TRBD1 might be the D (5 bases). Germline values: CDR1 MNHEY, CDR2 SMNVEV (reference sequence). Trimming left V 5 bases short and J 10 bases short, with 14 bases between. This CDR3 has 12 residues. CDR3 residues: CASSEPGVPAFF. The CDR3 bases are TGTGCCAGCAGTGAACCGGGGGTTCCAGCTTTCTTT.

This clone was picked up many times. The V and J genes are TRBV7-6 and TRBJ2-2, with D possibly matching TRBD2 (6 bases). This CDR3 has 15 residues. CDR1 is SGHVS, CDR2 FNYEAQ, per germline. Trimming took off 3 bases at V and 4 bases at J, with 12 bases between the two ends. This CDR3 reads CASSFRGGVTGELFF. The CDR3 region has the DNA TGTGCCAGCAGCTTCCGAGGCGGGGTCACCGGGGAGCTGTTTTTT.

V usage is TRBV29-1 and J usage is TRBJ2-7, with 10 bases that match TRBD2. J gave up 4 bases and V 4 bases, and 1 base lay outside the gene matches. The V gene's germline CDR1 is SQVTM and CDR2 ANQGSEA. The length of the CDR3 is 12 residues. CDR3 residues: CSVALAGYEQYF. The CDR3 DNA is TGCAGCGTTGCACTAGCGGGGTACGAGCAGTACTTC.

The chain couples TRBV5-6 to TRBJ2-6, with 8 bases identical to TRBD1. Germline loops: CDR1 SGHDT, CDR2 YYEEEE. The CDR3 is 18 residues long. V lost 5 bases, J lost 1 base, and 11 bases stayed unmatched. The CDR3 here is CASSTTIQGASGANVLTF. Written as DNA, the CDR3 is TGTGCCAGCAGTACGACTATCCAGGGGGCTTCTGGGGCCAACGTCCTGACTTTC.

This clone appeared once. Written as DNA, the CDR3 is TGTGCCAGCAGTTCCCTACAGGAAGGGGCCTACGAGCAGTACTTC. Translation: CASSSLQEGAYEQYF. The chain carries TRBV13 and TRBJ2-7, with D maybe TRBD1 (5 bases). The CDR3 loop spans 15 amino acids. Trimming shortened V by 6 bases and J by 2 bases, and 17 bases separated the two germline ends. Germline V gives CDR1 PRHDT, CDR2 FYEKMQ (reference sequence).

The table lists this clone with a few counts. The J gene is TRBJ1-5, the V gene TRBV6-6; TRBD1 matches 9 bases. After removal of 2 bases from V and 0 bases from J, the junction contained 2 bases not matched to a gene. Germline CDR1 is MNHNY and CDR2 is SVGAGI (reference sequence). CDR3 length: 16 amino acids. CDR3 sequence (DNA): TGTGCCAGCAGTTACGGGACAGGGAATAGCAATCAGCCCCAGCATTTT. The encoded protein is CASSYGTGNSNQPQHF.

The chain carries TRBV9 and TRBJ2-2, with D possibly TRBD1 on 6 matching bases. The V gene's germline CDR1 is SGDLS and CDR2 YYNGEE. This CDR3 is 15 amino acids long. The V gene lost 2 bases and the J gene lost 0 bases, with 8 bases spanning the gap. DNA for the CDR3: TGTGCCAGCAGCGTTGGACAGACGAACACCGGGGAGCTGTTTTTT. Translating it yields CASSVGQTNTGELFF.

The chain is built from TRBV7-9 and TRBJ2-5; D uncertain. Germline V gene sequence: CDR1 SEHNR, CDR2 FQNEAQ (reference sequence). V lost 6 bases and J lost 3, with 5 bases in between. The CDR3 length is 11 residues. The CDR3 DNA follows: TGTGCCAGCAGTTCAAAAGAGACCCAGTACTTC. Encoded protein: CASSSKETQYF.

V and J are TRBV5-6 and TRBJ1-1; D might be TRBD1 (5 bases). The germline V gene encodes CDR1 SGHDT and CDR2 YYEEEE. The CDR3 is made up of 15 amino acids. Trimming cost V 4 bases and J 0 bases, with 13 bases left between them. This CDR3 is CASSLHRTMNTEAFF. CDR3 DNA: TGTGCCAGCAGCCTCCACAGGACCATGAACACTGAAGCTTTCTTT. The full variable domain, completed using reference TRBV5-6 and TRBJ1-1, is DAGVTQSPTHLIKTRGQQVTLRCSPKSGHDTVSWYQQALGQGPQFIFQYYEEEERQRGNFPDRFSGHQFPNYSSELNVNALLLGDSALYLCASSLHRTMNTEAFFGQGTRLTVV.

The chain carries TRBV9 and TRBJ2-6; weak D call: TRBD2 (5 bases). CDR3 length: 15 amino acids. V dropped 0 bases and J dropped 2 bases, with 6 bases sitting between them. CDR1 SGDLS and CDR2 YYNGEE come from the germline V gene. The CDR3 here is CASSVGGPGANVLTF. CDR3 sequence (DNA): TGTGCCAGCAGCGTAGGAGGGCCTGGGGCCAACGTCCTGACTTTC.

The chain is built from TRBV5-1 and TRBJ1-1, with 9 bases identical to TRBD1. The trim removed 5 bases at V and 4 bases at J, leaving 12 bases unmatched. The CDR3 is 16 residues long. The V gene's germline CDR1 is SGHRS and CDR2 YFSETQ. The CDR3 here is CASRPHPGDRVTEAFF. CDR3 in DNA: TGCGCCAGCAGGCCTCACCCCGGGGACAGGGTCACTGAAGCTTTCTTT.

The V gene is TRBV5-6, the J gene TRBJ2-7; D may be TRBD2 (6 bases). The ends were cut back, 5 bases at V and 3 bases at J, with 12 bases in the middle. The CDR3 is 13 residues long. Germline V lookup: CDR1 SGHDT, CDR2 YYEEEE. CDR3 region: CASRLRGGYEQYF. Here the CDR3 DNA reads TGTGCCAGCAGATTGCGGGGTGGCTACGAGCAGTACTTC.

Points on this clone: The same CDR3 can be traced to other DNA sequences in this sample. The gene calls are TRBV5-1 and TRBJ2-3; D is undetermined. CDR3 length equals 14 residues. With 0 bases removed from V and 0 bases from J, the gap between germline ends came to 5 bases. From germline, CDR1 is SGHRS and CDR2 YFSETQ. The DNA of the CDR3 is TGCGCCAGCAGCTTGGCACAGAGCACAGATACGCAGTATTTT. Amino acids: CASSLAQSTDTQYF.

The V call is TRBV19, the J call TRBJ1-1; D ambiguous. The CDR3 contains 14 residues. Trimming removed 3 bases from V and 2 bases from J, with 10 bases in between. Germline V gene sequence: CDR1 LNHDA, CDR2 SQIVND (reference sequence). This chain's CDR3 is CASSIGAINTEAFF. CDR3 sequence (DNA): TGTGCCAGTAGTATTGGAGCGATAAACACTGAAGCTTTCTTT.

The gene calls are TRBV9 and TRBJ2-1; D might be TRBD2 (5 bases). Germline V CDR1 and CDR2: SGDLS, YYNGEE. The length of the CDR3 is 14 residues. V dropped 3 bases and J dropped 2 bases, with 9 bases sitting between them. CDR3 DNA: TGTGCCAGCAGCGGCCCGGGGACCTACAATGAGCAGTTCTTC. This translates into CASSGPGTYNEQFF.

The chain couples TRBV7-9 to TRBJ2-7; 8 nucleotides agree with TRBD1. The ends lost 4 bases at V and 3 bases at J; junction bases unmatched: 8. This CDR3 has 15 amino acids. Germline V gene data show CDR1 as SEHNR and CDR2 as FQNEAQ (reference sequence). The CDR3 DNA is TGTGCCAGCAGCTCCCGGGACACAGGGGGCTACGAGCAGTACTTC. The encoded protein is CASSSRDTGGYEQYF.

The gene calls are TRBV30 and TRBJ2-6; a weak D match, TRBD2 (5 bases). Germline V gives CDR1 GTSNPN, CDR2 SVGIG (reference sequence). The V and J ends lost 7 bases and 0 bases respectively, with 7 bases between them. The CDR3 covers 13 residues. Here the CDR3 reads CASGISGANVLTF. The DNA for the CDR3 is TGTGCCTCCGGGATCTCTGGGGCCAACGTCCTGACTTTC. The full variable domain, completed using reference TRBV30 and TRBJ2-6, is SQTIHQWPATLVQPVGSPLSLECTVEGTSNPNLYWYRQAAGRGLQLLFYSVGIGQISSEVPQNLSASRPQDRQFILSSKKLLLSDSGFYLCASGISGANVLTFGAGSRLTVL.

The chain has TRBV15 and TRBJ2-5; D may be TRBD2 (6 bases). The J call is in doubt because the DNA end fits TRBJ2-7 better. Germline assignment: CDR1 LNHNV and CDR2 YYDKDF (reference sequence). The CDR3 length is 16 residues. CDR3 nucleotide sequence: TGTGCCACCAGCAGGGTTTTCGGGAGCCCTTCTTACGAGCAGTACTTC. Translating it yields CATSRVFGSPSYEQYF.

The genes are TRBV27 and TRBJ2-7; 9 bases match TRBD2. Looked up from germline, CDR1 is MNHEY and CDR2 is SMNVEV (reference sequence). CDR3 length equals 20 residues. With 2 bases clipped from V and 2 bases from J, the junction kept 19 bases outside the gene matches. In nucleotides, the CDR3 is TGTGCCAGCAGTTTACGGCAGACTAGCGGCCGGATGGGTGGAACCTACGAGCAGTACTTC. Amino acid sequence: CASSLRQTSGRMGGTYEQYF.

The gene calls are TRBV5-6 and TRBJ2-1; 8 nucleotides align to TRBD2. Germline V gene lookup returns CDR1 SGHDT and CDR2 YYEEEE. V gave up 4 bases and J gave up 7 bases; unmatched junction bases: 16. This CDR3 has 17 amino acids. The CDR3 is CASSGGDYLSGGNEQFF. The CDR3 nucleotides are TGTGCCAGCAGCGGAGGGGACTACCTCAGCGGGGGAAATGAGCAGTTCTTC.

With respect to this clone: Other nucleotide sequences in the sample specify the same CDR3. The chain is built from TRBV19 and TRBJ1-5, with 9 bases matching TRBD1. V was pared by 3 bases and J by 2 bases, with 2 bases of the junction left unmatched. Germline V gene lookup returns CDR1 LNHDA and CDR2 SQIVND (reference sequence). CDR3 size: 15 residues. In DNA, the CDR3 is TGTGCCAGTAGTATTGGGGACAGGGGCAATCAGCCCCAGCATTTT. This codes for CASSIGDRGNQPQHF.

This chain joins TRBV18 and TRBJ1-1; D call uncertain. Trimming removed 2 bases at V and 2 bases at J, with 12 bases between. This CDR3 has 15 amino acids. Germline assignment: CDR1 KGHSH and CDR2 LQKENI. The CDR3 coding sequence is TGTGCCAGCTCACCATTGACACTTCTAAACACTGAAGCTTTCTTT. Encoded protein: CASSPLTLLNTEAFF. Together with reference TRBV18 and TRBJ1-1, the CDR3 gives the full variable domain: NAGVMQNPRHLVRRRGQEARLRCSPMKGHSHVYWYRQLPEEGLKFMVYLQKENIIDESGMPKERFSAEFPKEGPSILRIQQVVRGDSAAYFCASSPLTLLNTEAFFGQGTRLTVV.